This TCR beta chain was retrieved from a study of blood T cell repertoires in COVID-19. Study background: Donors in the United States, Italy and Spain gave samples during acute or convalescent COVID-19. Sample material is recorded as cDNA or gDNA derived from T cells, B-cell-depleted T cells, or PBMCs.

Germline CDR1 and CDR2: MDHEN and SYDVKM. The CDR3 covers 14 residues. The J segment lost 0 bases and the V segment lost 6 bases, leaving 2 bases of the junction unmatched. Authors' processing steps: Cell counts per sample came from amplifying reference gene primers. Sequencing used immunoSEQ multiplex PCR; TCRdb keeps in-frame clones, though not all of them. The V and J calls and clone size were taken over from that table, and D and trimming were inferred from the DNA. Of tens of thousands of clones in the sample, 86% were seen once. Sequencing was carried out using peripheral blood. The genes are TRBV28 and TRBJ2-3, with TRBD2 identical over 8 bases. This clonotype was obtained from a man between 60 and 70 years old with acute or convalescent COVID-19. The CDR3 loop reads CASSPSGSTDTQYF. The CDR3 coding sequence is TGTGCCAGCAGCCCTAGCGGGAGCACAGATACGCAGTATTTT.